Each of the 15 T cell receptor beta chains below was sequenced from the same sample in a study of blood T cell repertoires in COVID-19. Assay: immunoSEQ multiplex PCR; the TCRdb copy retains only in-frame clones and omits some. This table holds over 70,000 clones, approximately 88% found once. Sequencing used peripheral blood. Every receptor here comes from a woman of 80 years or more with acute or convalescent COVID-19.

This chain uses TRBV3-1 (or the pseudogene TRBV3-2) with TRBJ2-2; the D is unclear. This CDR3 spans 15 amino acids. V was clipped by 1 base and J by 5 bases, with 11 bases between them. Germline V gene data show CDR1 as LGHDT and CDR2 as YNNKEL (reference sequence). The CDR3 bases are TGTGCCAGCAGCCAAGTTAGGCCGAGGACCGGGGAGCTGTTTTTT. Translated, it gives CASSQVRPRTGELFF.

This clone was seen only once. The CDR3 spells CASSPRDREYEQYF. The CDR3 nucleotides read TGTGCCAGCAGCCCCCGGGACAGGGAGTACGAGCAGTACTTC. The gene calls are TRBV3-1 (or the pseudogene TRBV3-2) and TRBJ2-7, with TRBD1 identical over 9 bases. CDR3 length: 14 amino acids. CDR1 and CDR2 (germline): LGHDT, YNNKEL (reference sequence). Germline trimming cut 4 bases from V and 4 bases from J; bases unmatched to any gene: 5.

The chain has TRBV14 and TRBJ1-1; the D gene is possibly TRBD1 (5 bases). The germline CDR1 and CDR2 sequences are SGHDN and FVKESK. The CDR3 contains 13 residues. Trimming cost V 0 bases and J 7 bases, with 9 bases left between them. CDR3 nucleotides: TGTGCCAGCAGCCAAGATGGGGCGGTTGAAGCTTTCTTT. Protein sequence: CASSQDGAVEAFF.

This chain links TRBV7-8 with TRBJ1-5; 10 bases are shared with TRBD1. Per germline, CDR1 SGHVS and CDR2 FQNEAQ. The CDR3 totals 15 residues. V trimming: 6 bases; J trimming: 6 bases; junction bases outside the gene matches: 8. CDR3 nucleotide sequence: TGTGCCAGCAGGGAGGGACAGGGGACGGGTCAGCCCCAGCATTTT. Amino acids: CASREGQGTGQPQHF.

The rearrangement joins TRBV2 to TRBJ1-2; D may be TRBD1 (5 bases). There are 16 residues in the CDR3. With 10 bases removed from V and 4 bases from J, the gap between germline ends came to 25 bases. Germline V gives CDR1 SNHLY, CDR2 FYNNEI. CDR3 loop: CATRGQTTLLVYGYTF. CDR3 DNA sequence: TGTGCCACCCGAGGACAAACTACTCTGTTAGTCTATGGCTACACCTTC.

The V gene is TRBV7-2, the J gene TRBJ1-1; 7 bases are a match to TRBD1. This CDR3 is 16 amino acids long. J was trimmed by 0 bases and V by 6 bases; bases with no gene match: 10. Germline values: CDR1 SGHTA, CDR2 FQGNSA. Written as DNA, the CDR3 is TGTGCCAGCAGTTCACCGGGGGACAGCGTGAACACTGAAGCTTTCTTT. Translating it yields CASSSPGDSVNTEAFF.

The rearrangement uses TRBV2 and TRBJ2-7; 11 bases map to TRBD2. CDR1 is SNHLY and CDR2 is FYNNEI in the germline V gene. With 9 bases clipped from V and 7 bases from J, the junction kept 17 bases outside the gene matches. The CDR3 covers 16 residues. CDR3 DNA sequence: TGTGCCAGTACGGGACTAGCGGAGACGGCTACGAGGGAGCAGTACTTC. It is translated as CASTGLAETATREQYF.

The chain joins TRBV27 to TRBJ1-1; 8 bases agree with TRBD1. Germline V gene data show CDR1 as MNHEY and CDR2 as SMNVEV (reference sequence). The CDR3 totals 18 residues. Trimming at V came to 5 bases and at J to 3 bases, leaving 17 bases not matched to a gene. In DNA form, the CDR3 reads TGTGCCAGCAGTCCATACTGGGCAGGGGGCCGGAGGGACACTGAAGCTTTCTTT. Protein product: CASSPYWAGGRRDTEAFF.

This chain connects TRBV3-1 (or the pseudogene TRBV3-2) to TRBJ1-2; the match to TRBD1 covers 8 bases. The CDR3 covers 13 residues. Trimming took 3 bases from V and 7 from J; bases not matched to a gene: 4. Germline CDR1 is LGHDT and CDR2 is YNNKEL (reference sequence). The CDR3 DNA is TGTGCCAGCAGCCACCAGGGGGCGCGTGGCTACACCTTC. Its translation is CASSHQGARGYTF.

The gene calls are TRBV6-6 and TRBJ1-2; TRBD1 matches at 7 bases. Per germline, CDR1 MNHNY and CDR2 SVGAGI (reference sequence). V dropped 6 bases and J dropped 5; count of bases not matched to a gene: 15. The CDR3 totals 16 residues. CDR3 coding DNA: TGTGCCAGCAGAGGGGGCCCCAGTAGTTTAGGATATGGCTACACCTTC. Amino acids: CASRGGPSSLGYGYTF.

This chain uses TRBV6-1 with TRBJ2-3, with TRBD2 matching 8 bases. This CDR3 contains 18 residues. The germline gives CDR1 MNHNS, CDR2 SASEGT. With 2 bases clipped from V and 4 bases from J, the junction kept 14 bases outside the gene matches. As DNA, the CDR3 is TGTGCCAGCAGTGAATTAAGCAGCGGGAGAGTGGGGCCAGATACGCAGTATTTT. It encodes CASSELSSGRVGPDTQYF.

The genes are TRBV5-5 and TRBJ2-7; D gene unclear. This CDR3 is built from 14 residues. Germline V gives CDR1 SGHKS, CDR2 YYEKEE (reference sequence). Between the trimmed V and J ends, which lost 0 bases and 2 bases, there was a span of 9 bases. This chain's CDR3 is CASSLEAVTYEQYF. In DNA form, the CDR3 reads TGTGCCAGCAGCTTGGAGGCGGTAACCTACGAGCAGTACTTC.

V gene TRBV6-5 combines with J gene TRBJ1-1; D gene uncertain. Trimming cost V 8 bases and J 1 base, with 11 bases left between them. The CDR3 is made up of 13 amino acids. CDR1 is MNHEY and CDR2 is SVGAGI in the germline V gene. Here the CDR3 DNA reads TGTGCCAGCCTTCGGAGGCAGAACACTGAAGCTTTCTTT. This sequence encodes CASLRRQNTEAFF.

This rearrangement joins TRBV18 to TRBJ1-1; maybe TRBD1 (6 bases). Germline V gene lookup returns CDR1 KGHSH and CDR2 LQKENI. Trimming took off 5 bases at V and 1 base at J, with 8 bases between the two ends. This CDR3 has 13 amino acids. The DNA for the CDR3 is TGTGCCAGCTCAGAGGGACAGAACACTGAAGCTTTCTTT. Protein sequence: CASSEGQNTEAFF.

Here the CDR3 reads CASSITRGAGELFF. For the CDR3, the DNA is TGTGCCAGTAGTATAACCAGGGGGGCCGGGGAGCTGTTTTTT. The chain employs TRBV19 and TRBJ2-2; D possibly corresponds to TRBD1 (7 bases). The germline V gene encodes CDR1 LNHDA and CDR2 SQIVND (reference sequence). Trimming stripped 2 bases from V and 6 bases from J, with 10 bases between. CDR3 length: 14 amino acids.